The rows below give T cell receptor beta chains drawn from one sample of a study of T cell changes during pregnancy in multiple sclerosis. The table came from immunoSEQ multiplex PCR; TCRdb's copy has only in-frame clones and leaves some out. The data contain approximately 100,000 clones, roughly 92% of them singletons. The starting material was peripheral blood, obtained after pregnancy. Every receptor here comes from a female donor with multiple sclerosis, enrolled in a pregnancy study. CDR3s leave out the opening cysteine and the closing phenylalanine or tryptophan.

J | V | CDR3
TRBJ2-3 | TRBV19 | ASSTSPSTDTQY
TRBJ2-1 | TRBV7-9 | ASSSEGGDFYNEQF
TRBJ1-4 | TRBV5-6 | ASSFSGTNEKLF
TRBJ2-1 | TRBV5-1 | ASSLEVGVAPF
TRBJ1-1 | TRBV7-9 | ASSLAGQGSSEAF
TRBJ2-1 | TRBV6-1 | ASSGQGNEQF
TRBJ2-2 | TRBV21-1 | ASSKVIWGADTGELF
TRBJ2-5 | TRBV30 | ALDRGSETQY
TRBJ2-7 | TRBV4-1 | ASSPLGEASYEQY
TRBJ1-2 | TRBV6-1 | ASSDIFLTRGYT
TRBJ2-3 | TRBV5-1 | ASSYGLAGGSEDTQY
TRBJ2-1 | TRBV5-1 | ASSLGLAAGNEQF
TRBJ1-4 | TRBV28 | ASSPVDPRGKLF
TRBJ1-2 | TRBV5-1 | ASSGDRGLNGYT
TRBJ2-2 | TRBV18 | ASSPIGQGGTGELF
TRBJ1-3 | TRBV5-1 | ASSQDRDGNTIY
TRBJ1-3 | TRBV2 | ASSGGRQGSGNTIY
TRBJ2-5 | TRBV5-1 | ASRLGGGVGETQY
TRBJ1-2 | TRBV6-5 | ASSYRQGTYGYT
TRBJ2-5 | TRBV11-2 | ASSLSATTAQETQY
TRBJ1-5 | TRBV19 | ASSIPPGQGVQPQH
TRBJ1-2 | TRBV6-1 | ASSESVTGTGYGYT
TRBJ2-7 | TRBV23-1 | ASSQSTAGQYEQY
TRBJ2-2 | TRBV19 | ASSIVGQGRSGELF
TRBJ1-1 | TRBV5-1 | ASSIGSEGADTEAF
TRBJ1-6 | TRBV6-1 | ASSENRGNSPLH
TRBJ1-1 | TRBV28 | ASSPDRVGPEAF
TRBJ2-6 | TRBV5-1 | ASSLGAGGTSSGANVLT
TRBJ1-1 | TRBV7-9 | ASSLGRSKNTEAF
TRBJ2-1 | TRBV4-1 | ASSRLAGGLNEQF
TRBJ2-7 | TRBV5-1 | ASSLDAGVGEQY
TRBJ1-2 | TRBV6-1 | ASSEQLAETYGYT
TRBJ2-7 | TRBV28 | ASGRLAGAGEQY
TRBJ1-2 | TRBV5-6 | ASSRVGGTGGYT
TRBJ1-5 | TRBV27 | ASSFRGFGRPQH
TRBJ1-4 | TRBV19 | ASSNPGGTEKLF
TRBJ2-1 | TRBV7-9 | ASSLALGGGSSYNEQF
TRBJ1-5 | TRBV18 | ASSQQGFSQPQH
TRBJ1-2 | TRBV5-6 | ASSLGGEGYT
TRBJ2-7 | TRBV5-4 | ASSLDSGRANEQY
TRBJ1-4 | TRBV5-1 | ASSSRQTTNEKLF
TRBJ1-1 | TRBV5-1 | ASSFAGQNTEAF